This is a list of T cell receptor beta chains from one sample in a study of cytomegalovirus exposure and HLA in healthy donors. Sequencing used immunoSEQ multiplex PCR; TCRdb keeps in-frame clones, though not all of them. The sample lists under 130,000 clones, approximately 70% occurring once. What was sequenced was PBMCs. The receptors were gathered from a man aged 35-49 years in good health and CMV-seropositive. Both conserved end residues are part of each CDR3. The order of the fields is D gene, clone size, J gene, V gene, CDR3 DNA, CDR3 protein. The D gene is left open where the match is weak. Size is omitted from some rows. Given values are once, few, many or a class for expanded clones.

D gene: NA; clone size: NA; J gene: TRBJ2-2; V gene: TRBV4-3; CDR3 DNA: TGCGCCAGCAGCCAAGGGGCCCAAAGGGGTACCGGGGAGCTGTTTTTT; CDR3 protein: CASSQGAQRGTGELFF
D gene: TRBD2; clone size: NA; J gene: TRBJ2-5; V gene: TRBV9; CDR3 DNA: TGTGCCAGCAGTCTAGCGGGAAGCGAGACCCAGTACTTC; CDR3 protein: CASSLAGSETQYF
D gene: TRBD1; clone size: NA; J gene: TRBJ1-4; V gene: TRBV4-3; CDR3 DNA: TGCGCCAGCAGCCAAGGGACAGGGGGCGCAACTAATGAAAAACTGCTTTTT; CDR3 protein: CASSQGTGGATNEKLLF
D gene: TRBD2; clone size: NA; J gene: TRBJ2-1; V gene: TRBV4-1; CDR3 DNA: TGCGCCAGCAGCCGGGAACTAGCGGATTCCTACAATGAGCAGTTCTTC; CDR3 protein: CASSRELADSYNEQFF
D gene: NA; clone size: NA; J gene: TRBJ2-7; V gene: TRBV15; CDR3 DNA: TGTGCCACCAGCAGAGATTTTGGGGCTTCCTACGAGCAGTACTTC; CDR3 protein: CATSRDFGASYEQYF
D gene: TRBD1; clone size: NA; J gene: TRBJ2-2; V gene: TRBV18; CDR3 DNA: TGTGCCAGCTCACCGCCGGGACAGGTCAACACCGGGGAGCTGTTTTTT; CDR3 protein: CASSPPGQVNTGELFF
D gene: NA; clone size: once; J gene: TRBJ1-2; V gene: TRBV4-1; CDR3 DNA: TGCGCCAGCAGCCGCGGGGGTCCCAACTATGGCTACACCTTC; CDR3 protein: CASSRGGPNYGYTF
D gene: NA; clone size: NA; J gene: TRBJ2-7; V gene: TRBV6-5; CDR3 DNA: TGTGCCAGCAGTTCCCAGTCCTACGAGCAGTACTTC; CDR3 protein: CASSSQSYEQYF
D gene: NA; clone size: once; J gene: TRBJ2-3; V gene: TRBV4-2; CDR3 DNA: TGTGCCAGCAGCCAAGACTATCTAGTCGTCGATACGCAGTATTTT; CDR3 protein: CASSQDYLVVDTQYF
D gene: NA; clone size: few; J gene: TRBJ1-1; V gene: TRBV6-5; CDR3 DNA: TGTGCCAGCAGTCTGACAAACATGAACACTGAAGCTTTCTTT; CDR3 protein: CASSLTNMNTEAFF
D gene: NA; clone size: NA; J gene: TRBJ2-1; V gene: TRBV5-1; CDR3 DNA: TGCGCCAGCAGCTTGGACGGCTACAATGAGCAGTTCTTC; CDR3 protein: CASSLDGYNEQFF
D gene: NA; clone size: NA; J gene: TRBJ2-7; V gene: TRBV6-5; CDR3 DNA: TGTGCCAGCAGTTACTCCCCCATTCAAAATCCCTACGAGCAGTACTTC; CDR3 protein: CASSYSPIQNPYEQYF
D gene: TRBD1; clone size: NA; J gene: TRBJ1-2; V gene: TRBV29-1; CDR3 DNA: TGCAGCGTTGAAGTATGGACAGGGGAGGACTATGGCTACACCTTC; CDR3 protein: CSVEVWTGEDYGYTF
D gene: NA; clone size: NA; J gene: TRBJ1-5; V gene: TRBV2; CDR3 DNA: TGTGCCAGCAGGCATGCGGGGAGCAATCAGCCCCAGCATTTT; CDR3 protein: CASRHAGSNQPQHF
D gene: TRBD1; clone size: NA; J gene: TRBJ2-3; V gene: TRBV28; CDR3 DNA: TGTGCCAGCAACCTTCGACAGGGTAGCACAGATACGCAGTATTTT; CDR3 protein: CASNLRQGSTDTQYF
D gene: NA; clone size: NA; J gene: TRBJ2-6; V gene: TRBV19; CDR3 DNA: TGTGCCAGTACTACGACAGTACACGGTGGGGCCAACGTCCTGACTTTC; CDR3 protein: CASTTTVHGGANVLTF
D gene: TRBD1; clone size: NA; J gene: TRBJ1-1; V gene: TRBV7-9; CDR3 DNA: TGTGCCAGCAGCTTAGCCCCGGGACAGGGCACTGAAGCTTTCTTT; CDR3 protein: CASSLAPGQGTEAFF
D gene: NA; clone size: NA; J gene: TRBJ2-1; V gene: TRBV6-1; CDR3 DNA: TGTGCCAGCAGTGAAGCGGGGGCTATCAGCTCCTACAATGAGCAGTTCTTC; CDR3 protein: CASSEAGAISSYNEQFF
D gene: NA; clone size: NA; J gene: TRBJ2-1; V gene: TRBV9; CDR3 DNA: TGTGCCAGCAGCGTAGTCGTCAGCGGGTCGCCTGTTAATGAGCAGTTCTTC; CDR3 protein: CASSVVVSGSPVNEQFF
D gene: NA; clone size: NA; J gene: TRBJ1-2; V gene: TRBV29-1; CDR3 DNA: TGCAGCGTTGAATTGTCAGGGTCGAACTATGGCTACACCTTC; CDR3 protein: CSVELSGSNYGYTF
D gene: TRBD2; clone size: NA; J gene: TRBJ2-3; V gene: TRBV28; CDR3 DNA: TGTGCCAGCGGAATAGCGGGAGATTCGGCAGATACGCAGTATTTT; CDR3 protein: CASGIAGDSADTQYF
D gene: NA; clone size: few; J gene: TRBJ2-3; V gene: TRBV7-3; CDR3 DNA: TGTGCCAGCAGCTTAGACGGGAGACGTGGAGATACGCAGTATTTT; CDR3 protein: CASSLDGRRGDTQYF
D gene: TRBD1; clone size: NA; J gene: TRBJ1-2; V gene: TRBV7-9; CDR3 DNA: TGTGCCAGCGGGGTTGGACAGGGGGCGAATGGCTACACCTTC; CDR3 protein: CASGVGQGANGYTF
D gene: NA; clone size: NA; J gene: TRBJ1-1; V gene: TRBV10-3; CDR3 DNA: TGTGCCATCAGAGACAGGTTGGGGGACACTGAAGCTTTCTTT; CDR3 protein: CAIRDRLGDTEAFF
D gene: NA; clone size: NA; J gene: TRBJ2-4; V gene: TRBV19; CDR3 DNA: TGTGCCAATTCCAGGGGCGTAGCCAAAAACATTCAGTACTTC; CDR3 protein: CANSRGVAKNIQYF
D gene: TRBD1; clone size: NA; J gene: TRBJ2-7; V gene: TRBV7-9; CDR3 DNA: TGTGCCAGCAGCTCCGGGACAGGGGGTCGCGAGCAGTACTTC; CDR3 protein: CASSSGTGGREQYF